The sequence of this TCR beta chain was determined in a study of identical twins listed by TCRdb under 2016. Notes on the research overall: The study deep-sequenced TCR alpha and beta repertoires from monozygotic twins, unrelated adults of various ages and cord blood to test whether fetal clonotypes persist. Replicate twin experiments were performed at different times using different library preparation protocols to rule out contamination. General study outcomes and caveats: Zero-insertion analyses could be partly confounded by invariant T cells such as MAIT and iNKT, though diverse VJ usage argued against such confounding for most clonotypes. In monozygotic twins, out-of-frame TCR alpha sharing was systematically underestimated by recombination models, although the models agreed with sharing between unrelated individuals. Conclusions relied on cross-sectional statistical analysis, since the same donors could not be followed over many years. Fewer insertions were carried by abundant cord blood beta clonotypes; a weaker similar trend was observed in young adult naive repertoires, while no such trend was observed in memory repertoires. Excess twin sharing in beta out-of-frame sequences was weaker because fewer shared sequences lowered the signal-to-noise ratio. Compared with coincidental sharing between unrelated individuals, an excess of low generation-probability sequences was observed among out-of-frame TCR alpha sequences shared between twins.

V is clipped by 2 bases and J by 7 bases, and the sequence between their germline boundaries is 9 bases long. From the cysteine through the phenylalanine, the CDR3 covers 12 amino acids. Only the CDR3 region is kept as DNA, spanning 36 bases read in frame from base 1. CDR1 is given as SGHRS and CDR2 as YFSETQ, both from the germline V gene. All donors were healthy Caucasians. The library was built by means of 5' RACE. Instrument on record: Illumina HiSeq 2000. Template switching introduced a universal primer binding site; the final cDNA contained a unique molecular identifier, enabling accurate counting of TCR cDNA molecules. Specific primers in the conserved constant-segment region were used to synthesize first-strand cDNA for TCR alpha and beta chains. To control for contamination, each cDNA library was double barcoded with a SMART-Mk sample barcode plus Illumina barcodes. TruSeq adapter sequences, together with Illumina sample barcodes, were added in two successive PCR steps. TCR alpha and beta cDNA libraries were sequenced on the Illumina HiSeq platform with custom primers. For the original study's pipeline: MiGEC processed the raw reads to extract unique molecular identifiers, while MiXCR was used to determine the CDR3 positions. Recombination models were inferred per individual with the repgenHMM and IGoR tools using an EM algorithm. The tcR package in R was used for shared clonotype analysis, with sharing normalized by the product of cloneset sizes. To study raw recombination without the effects of thymic and clonal selection, out-of-frame nonproductive sequences were analyzed. The public reads were run again by TCRdb, first through fastp at Q25 and then through MiXCR, and only productive beta chains were kept. CDR3 protein sequences are deduplicated, and each keeps its most common genes and DNA. TCRdb, not the authors, supplied the V and J calls. The sample has 1.5 million to 2 million distinct CDR3 sequences on record, around 33% of them singletons. The ten top clones hold about 0.3% of the sample.

A remark on this clonotype: Its antigen target is currently unknown. The record has no base qualities; no much larger clone is one base away.

The rearrangement combines TRBV5-1 with TRBJ1-1, with the D segment identity uncertain. The sample consisted of cord blood. The source of this sequence is a newborn girl in good health. The DNA reads TGCGCCAGCAGCTTAGACACGGGTGAAGCTTTCTTT. Its protein reads: CASSLDTGEAFF. Reference TRBV5-1 and TRBJ1-1 proteins supply the regions before and after the CDR3; the full variable domain is: KAGVTQTPRYLIKTRGQQVTLSCSPISGHRSVSWYQQTPGQGLQFLFEYFSETQRNKGNFPGRFSGRQFSNSRSEMNVSTLELGDSALYLCASSLDTGEAFFGQGTRLTVV.